This TCR beta chain was recorded in a study of T cells in Graves' hyperthyroidism and ophthalmopathy. Background on the study: Peripheral blood draws took place at initial diagnosis, ahead of any treatment.

For this clonotype: Its antigen is as yet unknown.

CDR3 length: 14 amino acids. With 2 bases removed from V and 7 bases from J, the gap between germline ends came to 15 bases. Germline loops: CDR1 LNHNV, CDR2 YYDKDF (reference sequence). Thyroid ultrasound and orbital computed tomography, with clinical symptoms and serum thyroxine and TRAb, informed diagnoses. RNA transcripts provided the source from which TCR beta CDR3 regions were amplified. The HTBI primer set drove a first-round RT-PCR of the TCR CDR3. TCRdb reprocessed the multiplex PCR reads via MiXCR and lists one record per CDR3 protein. The data show around 720,000 distinct CDR3 sequences, with 30% to 40% seen just once and around a third held by the top ten. Study-level results: In validation, the model predicted ophthalmopathy. These predictions came a median roughly 6 months before onset. Most thyroid clonotypes expanded above 0.001 were also detected in blood.

The clonotype comes from a woman in her forties with Graves' hyperthyroidism. The chain uses TRBV15 and TRBJ2-7; TRBD2 might be the D (5 bases). The sequencing sample was made of blood. The CDR3 sequence: CATSRRLLWREQYF. The CDR3 bases are TGTGCCACCAGCAGACGGCTTCTTTGGAGGGAGCAGTACTTC. Complete variable domain (other parts from reference TRBV15 and TRBJ2-7): DAMVIQNPRYQVTQFGKPVTLSCSQTLNHNVMYWYQQKSSQAPKLLFHYYDKDFNNEADTPDNFQSRRPNTSFCFLDIRSPGLGDTAMYLCATSRRLLWREQYFGPGTRLTVT.